The 30 T cell receptor beta chains given below trace back to one sample, sequenced in a study of blood T cell repertoires in COVID-19. Data came from immunoSEQ multiplex PCR; TCRdb stores just in-frame clones and leaves some out. In the table there are over 150,000 clones, roughly 76% of which are singletons. Sequenced input: peripheral blood. The receptors were gathered from a woman aged 80 or older with COVID-19, enrolled during active disease.

This clone was counted a few times. This sequence joins TRBV6-2 or TRBV6-3 and TRBJ2-2; D is perhaps TRBD2 (5 bases). V dropped 4 bases and J dropped 6 bases, with 18 bases sitting between them. The CDR3 is 16 amino acids. Per germline, CDR1 MNHEY and CDR2 SVGEGT. CDR3 DNA sequence: TGTGCCAGCAGTTTTGGTCGAGGGTCCCACCCCGGGGAGCTGTTTTTT. Its protein is CASSFGRGSHPGELFF.

This clone was seen only once. The CDR3 here is CASSFPAEGTEAFF. In DNA form, the CDR3 reads TGCGCCAGCAGCTTTCCCGCAGAGGGAACTGAAGCTTTCTTT. The chain combines TRBV5-1 with TRBJ1-1; D ambiguous. The CDR3 sequence is 14 residues long. V was trimmed by 2 bases and J by 5 bases, leaving 13 bases between them. The germline gives CDR1 SGHRS, CDR2 YFSETQ.

V gene TRBV20-1 combines with J gene TRBJ2-3, with TRBD1 as a possible D gene (5 bases). CDR1 and CDR2 from the germline V gene are DFQATT and SNEGSKA (reference sequence). The CDR3 extends over 11 amino acids. Deletions cut 5 bases from V and 14 bases from J, with 17 bases between. The CDR3 loop reads CSAGWWGRLYF. The CDR3, as DNA: TGCAGTGCTGGATGGTGGGGCCGGCTGTATTTT.

This clone was detected only a few times. This chain connects TRBV5-4 to TRBJ2-2, with 9 bases that match TRBD1. CDR3 length equals 17 residues. Per the germline V gene, CDR1 is SGHNT and CDR2 is YYREEE (reference sequence). V lost 4 bases and J lost 0; bases outside the gene matches: 7. This chain's CDR3 is CASSPGRDRANTGELFF. The CDR3 DNA sequence: TGTGCCAGCAGCCCTGGTCGGGACAGGGCGAACACCGGGGAGCTGTTTTTT. Full variable domain (rest looked up from reference TRBV5-4 and TRBJ2-2): ETGVTQSPTHLIKTRGQQVTLRCSSQSGHNTVSWYQQALGQGPQFIFQYYREEENGRGNFPPRFSGLQFPNYSSELNVNALELDDSALYLCASSPGRDRANTGELFFGEGSRLTVL.

The chain employs TRBV28 and TRBJ1-2, with 7 bases identical to TRBD1. The trim removed 7 bases at V and 10 bases at J, leaving 15 bases unmatched. The CDR3 contains 14 residues. Germline V gene sequence: CDR1 MDHEN, CDR2 SYDVKM. The CDR3 DNA reads TGTGCCAGCACCCTTCGGAGGACAGGTCCCTCCTACACCTTC. Translation gives CASTLRRTGPSYTF.

This clone was recorded only once. The chain employs TRBV2 and TRBJ2-7; 7 bases are a match to TRBD1. The CDR3 is 15 residues long. CDR1 and CDR2 from the germline V gene are SNHLY and FYNNEI. V shed 7 bases and J 1 base; nucleotides not matched to a gene: 10. The CDR3 is CASTPETGTSYEQYF. CDR3 in DNA: TGTGCCAGCACCCCAGAGACAGGGACGTCCTACGAGCAGTACTTC.

The V and J genes are TRBV7-2 and TRBJ1-6; 9 bases match TRBD1. This CDR3 spans 15 amino acids. The junction had 9 bases not matched to a gene; V was cut back by 6 bases and J by 9 bases. Germline CDR1 reads SGHTA; CDR2 reads FQGNSA. This CDR3 reads CASRSTPGQGSPLHF. The CDR3 coding sequence is TGTGCCAGCAGATCCACACCGGGACAGGGTTCACCCCTCCACTTT. Combining the CDR3 with reference TRBV7-2 and TRBJ1-6 gives the whole variable domain GAGVSQSPSNKVTEKGKDVELRCDPISGHTALYWYRQSLGQGLEFLIYFQGNSAPDKSGLPSDRFSAERTGGSVSTLTIQRTQQEDSAVYLCASRSTPGQGSPLHFGNGTRLTVT.

The chain combines TRBV6-5 with TRBJ1-1; 8 bases are a match to TRBD1. From germline, CDR1 is MNHEY and CDR2 SVGAGI. The J segment lost 1 base and the V segment lost 7 bases, leaving 5 bases of the junction unmatched. This CDR3 region has 14 residues. CDR3 DNA: TGTGCCAGCACCCTAGGACAGGGGAACACTGAAGCTTTCTTT. Its translation is CASTLGQGNTEAFF.

V usage is TRBV28 and J usage is TRBJ1-6, with a tentative D call TRBD1 (6 bases). The CDR3 covers 18 residues. CDR1 and CDR2 (germline): MDHEN, SYDVKM. V shed 6 bases and J shed 0 bases, with 18 bases lying between them. The CDR3 sequence: CASSSLGGPGSYNSPLHF. CDR3 DNA: TGTGCCAGCAGCTCCTTGGGGGGGCCGGGCTCCTATAATTCACCCCTCCACTTT.

V gene TRBV5-1 combines with J gene TRBJ1-3; 8 bases align to TRBD1. CDR3 length equals 15 residues. V trimming: 0 bases; J trimming: 3 bases; junction bases outside the gene matches: 2. Germline lookup yields CDR1 SGHRS and CDR2 YFSETQ. The CDR3 DNA is TGCGCCAGCAGCTTGGCCGGACAGGGTGGAAACACCATATATTTT. The encoded protein is CASSLAGQGGNTIYF.

The chain uses TRBV6-5 and TRBJ2-3; D remains ambiguous. Looked up from germline, CDR1 is MNHEY and CDR2 is SVGAGI. This CDR3 region has 14 residues. Trimming left V 2 bases short and J 1 base short, with 7 bases between. The CDR3: CASSYQLGTDTQYF. CDR3 bases: TGTGCCAGCAGTTACCAGCTAGGCACAGATACGCAGTATTTT.

This clone was observed a handful of times. J is TRBJ1-6 and V is TRBV15; D might be TRBD1 (6 bases). There are 16 residues in the CDR3. The V and J ends lost 1 base and 9 bases respectively, with 16 bases between them. Germline V gene sequence: CDR1 LNHNV, CDR2 YYDKDF (reference sequence). For the CDR3, the DNA is TGTGCCACCAGCAGAGGTCGGACAGCCACTACTTCACCCCTCCACTTT. This gives the protein CATSRGRTATTSPLHF. Based on the CDR3 plus reference TRBV15 and TRBJ1-6, the full variable domain is DAMVIQNPRYQVTQFGKPVTLSCSQTLNHNVMYWYQQKSSQAPKLLFHYYDKDFNNEADTPDNFQSRRPNTSFCFLDIRSPGLGDTAMYLCATSRGRTATTSPLHFGNGTRLTVT.

The rearrangement links TRBV5-1 to TRBJ2-7, with D perhaps TRBD1 (7 bases). V was shortened by 1 base and J by 3 bases, with 17 bases between the two germline ends. From germline, CDR1 is SGHRS and CDR2 YFSETQ. The CDR3 covers 16 residues. The DNA of the CDR3 is TGCGCCAGCAGCTTGTTCGCGGCGGGACAGAGCTACGAGCAGTACTTC. This encodes CASSLFAAGQSYEQYF.

The count of this clone is one. The chain joins TRBV4-2 to TRBJ2-1, with 8 nucleotides matching TRBD1. V was clipped by 5 bases and J by 8 bases; unmatched bases: 8. Germline loops: CDR1 LGHNA, CDR2 YNFKEQ. The CDR3 contains 14 residues. The CDR3: CASSKGPGGDEQFF. CDR3 nucleotides: TGTGCCAGCAGCAAAGGTCCAGGGGGCGATGAGCAGTTCTTC.

The chain employs TRBV7-8 and TRBJ2-2; 11 positions agree with TRBD2. The J segment lost 5 bases and the V segment lost 8 bases, leaving 10 bases of the junction unmatched. CDR1 SGHVS and CDR2 FQNEAQ come from the germline V gene. This CDR3 region has 16 residues. The CDR3 sequence is CASAATSGRWTGELFF. CDR3 DNA sequence: TGTGCCAGCGCTGCAACTAGCGGGAGATGGACCGGGGAGCTGTTTTTT.

This sequence joins TRBV18 and TRBJ1-2; 9 bases map to TRBD1. This CDR3 comprises 14 residues. The junction had 6 bases not matched to a gene; V was cut back by 3 bases and J by 7 bases. The germline gives CDR1 KGHSH, CDR2 LQKENI. The CDR3 nucleotides are TGTGCCAGCTCACCGGGGACAGGGCCCCTTGGCTACACCTTC. Encoded protein: CASSPGTGPLGYTF.

The rearrangement joins TRBV28 to TRBJ2-5; 7 nucleotides align to TRBD2. V lost 5 bases, J lost 1 base, and 4 bases stayed unmatched. The CDR3 spans 14 residues. Germline CDR1 reads MDHEN; CDR2 reads SYDVKM. The CDR3 coding sequence is TGTGCCAGCAGTACCCCGGGAGGCCAAGAGACCCAGTACTTC. This codes for CASSTPGGQETQYF.

The rearrangement links TRBV20-1 to TRBJ2-4; TRBD2 aligns across 13 bases. CDR3 length: 16 residues. The germline V gene has CDR1 DFQATT and CDR2 SNEGSKA (reference sequence). Trimming took 3 bases from V and 7 from J; bases not matched to a gene: 9. CDR3 DNA sequence: TGCAGTGCTAGTGAACTAGCGGGGGGGCCGGGGAACATTCAGTACTTC. Amino acid sequence: CSASELAGGPGNIQYF.

CDR3 nucleotide sequence: TGTGCCAGCAGGATCCGGGACAGGGGTACCGGGGAGCTGTTTTTT. Translation gives CASRIRDRGTGELFF. V usage is TRBV6-6 and J usage is TRBJ2-2, with TRBD1 identical over 10 bases. Germline assignment: CDR1 MNHNY and CDR2 SVGAGI (reference sequence). This CDR3 has 15 residues. Trimming cost V 6 bases and J 5 bases; bases outside gene matches: 6.

This chain's CDR3 is CASSLSGFYEQYF. The CDR3 DNA reads TGCGCCAGCAGCTTGTCAGGGTTCTACGAGCAGTACTTC. The genes are TRBV5-1 and TRBJ2-7; perhaps TRBD1 as D (5 bases). Germline V gene sequence: CDR1 SGHRS, CDR2 YFSETQ. Trimming pared 1 base from V and 3 bases from J, leaving 8 bases between. The CDR3 totals 13 residues.

CDR3: CASSLAPSGGADNEQFF. DNA for the CDR3: TGTGCCAGCAGCTTGGCCCCTAGCGGGGGGGCAGACAATGAGCAGTTCTTC. The chain combines TRBV5-4 with TRBJ2-1, with 12 bases identical to TRBD2. Per the germline V gene, CDR1 is SGHNT and CDR2 is YYREEE (reference sequence). This CDR3 spans 17 amino acids. The V gene end was trimmed by 0 bases and the J gene end by 5 bases; junction bases not matched to a gene: 6. Full variable domain (outside the CDR3, taken from reference TRBV5-4 and TRBJ2-1): ETGVTQSPTHLIKTRGQQVTLRCSSQSGHNTVSWYQQALGQGPQFIFQYYREEENGRGNFPPRFSGLQFPNYSSELNVNALELDDSALYLCASSLAPSGGADNEQFFGPGTRLTVL.

V gene TRBV11-2 combines with J gene TRBJ1-4, with D hard to call. V was trimmed by 5 bases and J by 6 bases, leaving 10 bases between them. This CDR3 region has 13 residues. Per the germline V gene, CDR1 is SGHAT and CDR2 is FQNNGV. The chain's CDR3 is CASSRIADEKLFF. CDR3 DNA sequence: TGTGCCAGCAGCCGAATAGCCGATGAAAAACTGTTTTTT.

This chain connects TRBV19 to TRBJ2-7; 9 bases map to TRBD1. The CDR3 sequence is 16 residues long. Trimming at V came to 4 bases and at J to 2 bases, leaving 9 bases not matched to a gene. The V gene's germline CDR1 is LNHDA and CDR2 SQIVND (reference sequence). The CDR3: CASSTGTGRLTYEQYF. The DNA for the CDR3 is TGTGCCAGTAGTACCGGGACAGGGAGACTTACCTACGAGCAGTACTTC.

CDR3 amino acids: CASKKQGKGPYEQYF. As DNA, the CDR3 is TGTGCCAGCAAAAAACAGGGGAAGGGGCCCTACGAGCAGTACTTC. J is TRBJ2-7 and V is TRBV13; 7 nucleotides align to TRBD1. J was trimmed by 2 bases and V by 7 bases; bases with no gene match: 11. The V gene's germline CDR1 is PRHDT and CDR2 FYEKMQ (reference sequence). The CDR3 has 15 amino acids.

This chain links TRBV4-3 with TRBJ1-2; 8 bases are shared with TRBD1. This CDR3 region has 13 residues. Germline assignment: CDR1 LGHNA and CDR2 YSLEER. After removal of 1 base from V and 5 bases from J, the junction contained 0 bases not matched to a gene. This CDR3 reads CASSQGQGYGYTF. The CDR3 DNA sequence: TGCGCCAGCAGCCAAGGACAGGGGTATGGCTACACCTTC.

The chain links TRBV5-4 to TRBJ1-1; no reliable D call. CDR1 SGHNT and CDR2 YYREEE come from the germline V gene (reference sequence). CDR3 length equals 11 residues. CDR3 bases: TGTGCTCCCAACGGGAGTCCTGAAGCTTTCTTT. It specifies CAPNGSPEAFF.

This clone was picked up one time. This chain connects TRBV19 to TRBJ1-5, with 9 positions matching TRBD1. This CDR3 region has 13 residues. J lost 5 bases, V lost 8 bases, and 4 bases had no gene match. CDR1 is LNHDA and CDR2 is SQIVND in the germline V gene (reference sequence). This chain's CDR3 is CASRRDRDQPQHF. CDR3 DNA: TGTGCCAGTCGCCGGGACAGGGATCAGCCCCAGCATTTT.

This rearrangement joins TRBV2 to TRBJ1-4, with 11 nucleotides matching TRBD1. CDR1 and CDR2 from the germline V gene are SNHLY and FYNNEI. V lost 7 bases, J lost 0 bases, and 4 bases stayed unmatched. This CDR3 contains 16 residues. CDR3 residues: CASKGQGVTTNEKLFF. CDR3 nucleotides: TGTGCCAGCAAGGGACAGGGGGTTACAACTAATGAAAAACTGTTTTTT.

The chain has TRBV6-1 and TRBJ1-3; no clear D. The CDR3 contains 14 residues. Trimming shortened V by 5 bases and J by 0 bases, and 8 bases separated the two germline ends. Germline values: CDR1 MNHNS, CDR2 SASEGT. In nucleotides, the CDR3 is TGTGCCAGCAGTTATCGGGGCTCTGGAAACACCATATATTTT. Encoded protein: CASSYRGSGNTIYF.

The chain has TRBV11-2 and TRBJ2-2; 8 bases line up with TRBD2. With 5 bases clipped from V and 6 bases from J, the junction kept 11 bases outside the gene matches. The germline V gene has CDR1 SGHAT and CDR2 FQNNGV. CDR3 length: 16 residues. CDR3 protein: CASSPRRAGVPGELFF. In DNA, the CDR3 is TGTGCCAGCAGCCCCCGACGAGCGGGAGTACCCGGGGAGCTGTTTTTT.